The 30 T cell receptor beta chains given below trace back to one sample, sequenced in a study of shared clonotypes between healthy human individuals. TCRdb's copy holds only in-frame clones and misses some; the assay was immunoSEQ multiplex PCR. Here the sample spans about 600,000 clones, around 95% being singletons. Naive CD8 populations comprised CD45RO-negative cells positively selected for CCR7, excluding terminally differentiated effector memory CD45RA+ cells. The sequenced sample was naive CD8+ T cells sorted from blood. The receptors stem from a woman under 40 in good health.

With regard to this clone: Within the sample, other DNA sequences also encode this same CDR3. The chain links TRBV13 to TRBJ2-5, with no clear D. Germline CDR1 PRHDT, CDR2 FYEKMQ (reference sequence). V was trimmed by 3 bases and J by 4 bases, leaving 3 bases between them. The CDR3 loop spans 11 amino acids. CDR3: CASSFRETQYF. Here the CDR3 DNA reads TGTGCCAGCAGCTTTAGAGAGACCCAGTACTTC.

V is TRBV7-9 and J is TRBJ2-7, with D possibly being TRBD1 or TRBD2 (6 bases each). The CDR3 is made up of 13 amino acids. The V and J ends lost 4 bases and 7 bases respectively, with 14 bases between them. In germline, CDR1 is SEHNR, CDR2 FQNEAQ (reference sequence). CDR3 in amino acids: CASSSSGALEQYF. The CDR3 bases are TGTGCCAGCAGCTCCTCGGGGGCCTTAGAGCAGTACTTC.

The chain has TRBV7-8 and TRBJ2-5; the D is unclear. Trimming removed 1 base at V and 5 bases at J, with 14 bases between. The CDR3 has 15 amino acids. Germline V gene data show CDR1 as SGHVS and CDR2 as FQNEAQ. The CDR3 bases are TGTGCCAGCAGCTTAGAGGGAATAAGTTTCGAGACCCAGTACTTC. Its protein product is CASSLEGISFETQYF.

This chain uses TRBV16 with TRBJ2-7; 9 positions agree with TRBD1. This CDR3 is built from 16 residues. Germline-derived CDR1 and CDR2 are KGHSY and FQNENV. J gave up 3 bases and V 5 bases, and 11 bases lay outside the gene matches. CDR3 protein: CASSGGRDRENYEQYF. The CDR3 DNA follows: TGTGCCAGCAGCGGGGGCCGGGACAGGGAAAACTACGAGCAGTACTTC.

The chain employs TRBV14 and TRBJ2-1, with TRBD2 matching 10 bases. CDR3 length: 14 amino acids. Germline-derived CDR1 and CDR2 are SGHDN and FVKESK. With 5 bases clipped from V and 4 bases from J, the junction kept 2 bases outside the gene matches. This CDR3 is CASSTSGAYNEQFF. CDR3 bases: TGTGCCAGCAGCACTAGCGGGGCGTACAATGAGCAGTTCTTC.

The chain uses TRBV2 and TRBJ2-3, with 10 positions matching TRBD2. Germline assignment: CDR1 SNHLY and CDR2 FYNNEI. After removal of 8 bases from V and 1 base from J, the junction contained 6 bases not matched to a gene. This CDR3 spans 15 amino acids. The CDR3 nucleotides are TGTGCCAGCCACCGAGCGGGAGGGCGCACAGATACGCAGTATTTT. Translation: CASHRAGGRTDTQYF.

This clone was observed once. The CDR3 sequence: CASSTNRGGNTEAFF. The CDR3 nucleotides are TGCGCCAGCAGCACAAACAGGGGAGGGAACACTGAAGCTTTCTTT. The V and J genes are TRBV4-1 and TRBJ1-1; 7 bases fit TRBD1. V dropped 5 bases and J dropped 1; count of bases not matched to a gene: 7. This CDR3 region has 15 residues. Germline loops: CDR1 MGHRA, CDR2 YSYEKL.

The V and J genes are TRBV28 and TRBJ2-3; 8 bases map to TRBD1. The V gene's germline CDR1 is MDHEN and CDR2 SYDVKM. Trimming removed 3 bases from V and 0 bases from J; junction bases left unmatched: 8. There are 17 residues in the CDR3. For the CDR3, the DNA is TGTGCCAGCAGTTTTCCGACAGGGGCACCCAGCACAGATACGCAGTATTTT. Translating gives CASSFPTGAPSTDTQYF.

The genes are TRBV30 and TRBJ2-2; no firm D call. From germline, CDR1 is GTSNPN and CDR2 SVGIG (reference sequence). The CDR3 extends over 12 amino acids. The V and J ends lost 4 bases and 5 bases respectively, with 8 bases between them. For the CDR3, the DNA is TGTGCCTGGATGACCCCGACCGGGGAGCTGTTTTTT. Protein: CAWMTPTGELFF.

This clone occurred once. The rearrangement uses TRBV19 and TRBJ1-2; no reliable D call. The ends were cut back, 1 base at V and 4 bases at J, with 10 bases in the middle. In germline, CDR1 is LNHDA, CDR2 SQIVND (reference sequence). CDR3 length: 14 amino acids. The CDR3 reads CASSIGQAGYGYTF. The CDR3 nucleotides read TGTGCCAGTAGTATAGGCCAGGCAGGCTATGGCTACACCTTC.

The genes are TRBV27 and TRBJ2-2, with 10 bases fitting TRBD1. The CDR3 covers 19 residues. The V gene end was trimmed by 4 bases and the J gene end by 6 bases; junction bases not matched to a gene: 17. The germline V gene has CDR1 MNHEY and CDR2 SMNVEV (reference sequence). CDR3 DNA: TGTGCCAGCAGTTCGGGACAGGGGCCGAGAGGGTGGATCCCCGGGGAGCTGTTTTTT. Protein product: CASSSGQGPRGWIPGELFF.

The chain combines TRBV7-9 with TRBJ2-1, with 8 bases identical to TRBD1. The CDR3 sequence is 14 residues long. The germline V gene has CDR1 SEHNR and CDR2 FQNEAQ (reference sequence). With V trimmed by 5 bases and J by 10 bases, 10 bases remained unmatched. CDR3 residues: CASSIRPTGEEQFF. DNA for the CDR3: TGTGCCAGCAGCATACGGCCGACAGGGGAAGAGCAGTTCTTC.

For the CDR3, the DNA is TGCGCCAGCAAGGGCACTACCCTAGCCGACAGCACAGATACGCAGTATTTT. This sequence encodes CASKGTTLADSTDTQYF. This rearrangement joins TRBV4-1 to TRBJ2-3; a possible D gene is TRBD2 (5 bases). CDR1 and CDR2 (germline): MGHRA, YSYEKL. The V and J ends lost 7 bases and 0 bases respectively, with 20 bases between them. This CDR3 comprises 17 residues.

The chain carries TRBV13 and TRBJ1-3; TRBD1 matches 7 bases. V was pared by 6 bases and J by 0 bases, with 14 bases of the junction left unmatched. Germline V gene sequence: CDR1 PRHDT, CDR2 FYEKMQ (reference sequence). The CDR3 consists of 18 residues. The CDR3: CASRPATGEDASGNTIYF. Here the CDR3 DNA reads TGTGCCAGCAGACCGGCAACAGGGGAAGACGCCTCTGGAAACACCATATATTTT.

Of note for this clone: An end of the junction differs from the germline gene, which may be a read error. Within the sample, other DNA sequences also encode this same CDR3. The chain has TRBV5-4 and TRBJ2-2; 14 bases fit TRBD2. The germline V gene has CDR1 SGHNT and CDR2 YYREEE (reference sequence). The CDR3 has 17 amino acids. The CDR3 sequence is CASSYGTSGSGTGELFF. CDR3 coding DNA: TGTGCCAGCAGCTATGGGACTAGCGGGAGTGGAACCGGGGAGCTATTTTTT.

The CDR3 spells CASSPGRTGVLTGELFF. As DNA, the CDR3 is TGTGCCAGCAGCCCGGGAAGGACAGGGGTACTCACCGGGGAGCTGTTTTTT. The chain has TRBV11-2 and TRBJ2-2, with 9 positions matching TRBD1. This CDR3 is 17 amino acids long. Trimming at V came to 5 bases and at J to 4 bases, leaving 11 bases not matched to a gene. The germline V gene has CDR1 SGHAT and CDR2 FQNNGV.

The chain combines TRBV5-1 with TRBJ2-7, with D possibly being TRBD1 or TRBD2 (5 bases each). The CDR3 extends over 13 amino acids. V was clipped by 3 bases and J by 4 bases, with 11 bases between them. Germline-derived CDR1 and CDR2 are SGHRS and YFSETQ. CDR3 region: CASSSGQIYEQYF. In DNA, the CDR3 is TGCGCCAGCAGCTCGGGGCAGATTTACGAGCAGTACTTC. The entire variable domain, with the rest obtained from reference TRBV5-1 and TRBJ2-7, is as follows: KAGVTQTPRYLIKTRGQQVTLSCSPISGHRSVSWYQQTPGQGLQFLFEYFSETQRNKGNFPGRFSGRQFSNSRSEMNVSTLELGDSALYLCASSSGQIYEQYFGPGTRLTVT.

This clone appeared a single time. This rearrangement joins TRBV5-6 to TRBJ1-1; D might be TRBD1 (5 bases). The CDR3 loop spans 14 amino acids. Trimming removed 0 bases at V and 5 bases at J, with 11 bases between. Germline loops: CDR1 SGHDT, CDR2 YYEEEE. CDR3 region: CASSLVQGGTEAFF. CDR3 DNA: TGTGCCAGCAGCTTGGTGCAGGGTGGGACTGAAGCTTTCTTT.

The V and J genes are TRBV27 and TRBJ2-6; 14 nucleotides line up with TRBD2. Germline CDR1 and CDR2: MNHEY and SMNVEV (reference sequence). Germline trimming cut 6 bases from V and 3 bases from J; bases unmatched to any gene: 13. The CDR3 totals 20 residues. CDR3 loop: CASSLTLPGLAGDGANVLTF. The CDR3 nucleotides read TGTGCCAGCAGCCTGACCTTACCGGGACTAGCGGGAGATGGGGCCAACGTCCTGACTTTC.

The chain combines TRBV27 with TRBJ1-2; D unresolved. CDR1 is MNHEY, CDR2 SMNVEV, per germline (reference sequence). V gave up 3 bases and J gave up 4 bases, with 12 bases separating them. CDR3 length: 14 residues. The CDR3 is CASSLVFGRYGYTF. The CDR3 coding sequence is TGTGCCAGCAGTTTGGTTTTTGGACGCTATGGCTACACCTTC.

This sequence joins TRBV28 and TRBJ1-2, with a weak D call TRBD1 (5 bases). Trimming removed 3 bases from V and 2 bases from J, with 19 bases in between. The CDR3 runs to 17 residues. Germline V gene sequence: CDR1 MDHEN, CDR2 SYDVKM. For the CDR3, the DNA is TGTGCCAGCAGTTTCCCGATGGGGGGGGTTCAGAACTATGGCTACACCTTC. This translates into CASSFPMGGVQNYGYTF.

This clone has just a few counts. The chain couples TRBV5-4 to TRBJ2-1; D unresolved. Trimming shortened V by 0 bases and J by 6 bases, and 4 bases separated the two germline ends. The CDR3 consists of 12 residues. Germline CDR1 is SGHNT and CDR2 is YYREEE (reference sequence). The CDR3 nucleotides read TGTGCCAGCAGCTTGGGGAGCAATGAGCAGTTCTTC. Its translation is CASSLGSNEQFF.

V gene TRBV6-1 combines with J gene TRBJ2-2; tentative D call: TRBD2 (5 bases). CDR1 is MNHNS, CDR2 SASEGT, per germline. With 4 bases removed from V and 2 bases from J, the gap between germline ends came to 8 bases. The CDR3 is 14 amino acids. As DNA, the CDR3 is TGTGCCAGCAGTGCGGGGTATAACACCGGGGAGCTGTTTTTT. It specifies CASSAGYNTGELFF.

The chain has TRBV10-2 and TRBJ2-7; D possibly uses TRBD1 or TRBD2 (5 bases each). The length of the CDR3 is 13 residues. Germline-derived CDR1 and CDR2 are WSHSY and SAAADI. Trimming cost V 9 bases and J 5 bases, with 17 bases left between them. In DNA, the CDR3 is TGCGCCAGTCGGGACCGGAGGATAGACGAGCAGTACTTC. This gives the protein CASRDRRIDEQYF.

This chain joins TRBV30 and TRBJ2-7; possible D gene TRBD2, 6 bases. CDR3 length: 15 residues. The V and J ends lost 1 base and 3 bases respectively, with 16 bases between them. Per the germline V gene, CDR1 is GTSNPN and CDR2 is SVGIG (reference sequence). The CDR3 loop reads CAWSAGLAEDYEQYF. CDR3 nucleotide sequence: TGTGCCTGGAGTGCCGGTTTAGCGGAGGACTACGAGCAGTACTTC.

The chain uses TRBV19 and TRBJ2-7, with 9 nucleotides matching TRBD2. This CDR3 is built from 15 residues. Germline trimming cut 9 bases from V and 0 bases from J; bases unmatched to any gene: 9. CDR1 is LNHDA and CDR2 is SQIVND in the germline V gene (reference sequence). CDR3 residues: CASALSGGSSYEQYF. In DNA form, the CDR3 reads TGTGCCAGCGCCCTTAGCGGGGGAAGCTCCTACGAGCAGTACTTC.

The chain has TRBV29-1 and TRBJ2-1; tentative D call: TRBD1 (6 bases). Germline V lookup: CDR1 SQVTM, CDR2 ANQGSEA. The CDR3 is 14 residues long. V lost 4 bases to trimming and J lost 4 bases, with 14 bases between them. CDR3 residues: CSVVLWGPYNEQFF. The DNA of the CDR3 is TGCAGCGTTGTTTTATGGGGGCCGTACAATGAGCAGTTCTTC.

The rearrangement links TRBV5-1 to TRBJ2-2; TRBD2 is a possible D gene (6 bases). Between the trimmed V and J ends, which lost 2 bases and 1 base, there was a span of 12 bases. Germline V lookup: CDR1 SGHRS, CDR2 YFSETQ. The CDR3 loop spans 16 amino acids. The CDR3 protein is CASSFGLARNTGELFF. The CDR3 nucleotides are TGCGCCAGCAGCTTCGGGCTAGCGAGGAACACCGGGGAGCTGTTTTTT.

The chain uses TRBV6-1 and TRBJ1-5; D perhaps matches TRBD1 (5 bases). The CDR3 totals 14 residues. Germline V gene lookup returns CDR1 MNHNS and CDR2 SASEGT. The germline V and J ends were trimmed by 5 bases and 3 bases, with 11 bases remaining between them. CDR3 sequence: CASSRTSVNQPQHF. CDR3 bases: TGTGCCAGCAGTAGGACATCAGTCAATCAGCCCCAGCATTTT.

The gene calls are TRBV28 and TRBJ2-1; the match to TRBD2 covers 10 bases. V trimming: 5 bases; J trimming: 5 bases; junction bases outside the gene matches: 3. The CDR3 runs to 14 residues. Germline V gene lookup returns CDR1 MDHEN and CDR2 SYDVKM. The CDR3 nucleotides read TGTGCCAGCAGTCAGCTAGCGGGAGACAATGAGCAGTTCTTC. Encoded protein: CASSQLAGDNEQFF.